Described below is a single T cell receptor (beta chain) sequence and its context. The V end lost 5 bases, the J end lost 0 bases, and 17 bases lay between the germline ends. The CDR3 is 17 residues long. In germline, CDR1 is SGHTA, CDR2 FQGNSA. These data are taken from a study of blood T cell repertoires in COVID-19. The table came from immunoSEQ multiplex PCR; TCRdb's copy has only in-frame clones and leaves some out. The sample includes approximately 280,000 clones, around nine tenths of them seen just once. The source of this sequence is a woman aged 60 to 75 with acute or convalescent COVID-19. The chain carries TRBV7-2 and TRBJ2-1; perhaps TRBD2 as D (6 bases). The sample was peripheral blood. Written as DNA, the CDR3 is TGTGCCAGCAGCCTGCCGGGTTTGCGGGACTCCTACAATGAGCAGTTCTTC. It encodes CASSLPGLRDSYNEQFF. The full variable domain, with the rest looked up from reference TRBV7-2 and TRBJ2-1, is GAGVSQSPSNKVTEKGKDVELRCDPISGHTALYWYRQSLGQGLEFLIYFQGNSAPDKSGLPSDRFSAERTGGSVSTLTIQRTQQEDSAVYLCASSLPGLRDSYNEQFFGPGTRLTVL.